Below, 13 T cell receptor beta chains from the same sample are listed, as sequenced in a study of T cell responses to AZD1222 COVID-19 vaccine. Libraries were prepared by immunoSEQ multiplex PCR; TCRdb keeps only in-frame clonotypes and omits some of them. Among about 130,000 clones listed, over 90% were seen once. Here the sequenced sample was peripheral blood, taken on day 0 of AZD1222 vaccination. These receptors were taken from an adult in good health.

Comment on this clone: The same CDR3 is also encoded by other DNA sequences in this sample. The chain is built from TRBV29-1 and TRBJ1-2; D is undetermined. The V end lost 4 bases, the J end lost 2 bases, and 5 bases lay between the germline ends. The CDR3 loop spans 11 amino acids. Germline V gene sequence: CDR1 SQVTM, CDR2 ANQGSEA. The DNA of the CDR3 is TGCAGCGTTGGGCAGAACTATGGCTACACCTTC. It yields the protein CSVGQNYGYTF.

This chain connects TRBV6-5 to TRBJ1-5, with a possible D match to TRBD1 (5 bases). Looked up from germline, CDR1 is MNHEY and CDR2 is SVGAGI. The CDR3 extends over 13 amino acids. V gave up 2 bases and J gave up 6 bases, with 8 bases separating them. As DNA, the CDR3 is TGTGCCAGCAGTTACCGGACATCTCAGCCCCAGCATTTT. Translating it yields CASSYRTSQPQHF.

The J gene is TRBJ2-1, the V gene TRBV7-9; a possible D gene is TRBD2 (6 bases). V lost 5 bases and J 2 bases, leaving 16 bases between the germline ends. Germline V gene sequence: CDR1 SEHNR, CDR2 FQNEAQ (reference sequence). The CDR3 has 16 amino acids. For the CDR3, the DNA is TGTGCCAGCAGCCGGGACTTGCTGGGGGCCTACAATGAGCAGTTCTTC. Its protein product is CASSRDLLGAYNEQFF.

The rearrangement uses TRBV12-5 and TRBJ1-4, with a possible D match to TRBD1 (6 bases). Germline values: CDR1 LGHNT, CDR2 FRNRAP. Trimming removed 1 base from V and 4 bases from J, with 16 bases in between. There are 17 residues in the CDR3. CDR3 in amino acids: CASGLALPGAGNEKLFF. The CDR3, as DNA: TGTGCTAGTGGTTTGGCCTTACCAGGGGCAGGTAATGAAAAACTGTTTTTT.

The chain carries TRBV6-1 and TRBJ1-2, with no clear D. The CDR3 has 14 residues. From germline, CDR1 is MNHNS and CDR2 SASEGT. V lost 2 bases, J lost 0 bases, and 7 bases lay in between. CDR3 sequence: CASSERLANYGYTF. CDR3 nucleotide sequence: TGTGCCAGCAGTGAACGGCTAGCTAACTATGGCTACACCTTC.

V and J are TRBV2 and TRBJ1-5; D perhaps matches TRBD1 (5 bases). This CDR3 comprises 15 residues. V was clipped by 3 bases and J by 6 bases, with 15 bases between them. CDR1 and CDR2 (germline): SNHLY, FYNNEI. The DNA of the CDR3 is TGTGCCAGCAGTGAGAGGCTAGGGGTTGGTCAGCCCCAGCATTTT. Residues: CASSERLGVGQPQHF.

CDR3 bases: TGCGCCAGCAGCTTGCAGGGGATGAATCAGCCCCAGCATTTT. As protein: CASSLQGMNQPQHF. J is TRBJ1-5 and V is TRBV5-1, with TRBD1 as a possible D gene (6 bases). Germline V gene lookup returns CDR1 SGHRS and CDR2 YFSETQ. Trimming removed 1 base at V and 4 bases at J, with 9 bases between. CDR3 size: 14 residues.

The chain joins TRBV18 to TRBJ1-5, with 8 nucleotides matching TRBD1. This CDR3 has 17 amino acids. V lost 1 base and J lost 3; bases outside the gene matches: 8. The germline CDR1 and CDR2 sequences are KGHSH and LQKENI. CDR3 region: CASSPRGDRSHNQPQHF. DNA for the CDR3: TGTGCCAGCTCACCACGGGGGGACAGGTCCCACAATCAGCCCCAGCATTTT.

This chain links TRBV10-1 with TRBJ2-2; D ambiguous. The CDR3 is 14 amino acids. Germline V gene sequence: CDR1 WNHNN, CDR2 SYGVQD (reference sequence). The germline V and J ends were trimmed by 7 bases and 0 bases, with 9 bases remaining between them. The CDR3 reads CASNARTNTGELFF. The DNA of the CDR3 is TGCGCCAGCAACGCCAGAACGAACACCGGGGAGCTGTTTTTT.

In regard to this clone: Other DNA sequences of this sample code for an identical CDR3. This chain joins TRBV18 and TRBJ2-5; D may be TRBD2 (5 bases). Germline CDR1 is KGHSH and CDR2 is LQKENI. This CDR3 comprises 13 residues. V was shortened by 3 bases and J by 0 bases, with 5 bases between the two germline ends. CDR3 DNA: TGTGCCAGCTCACCGCGGGACCAAGAGACCCAGTACTTC. Protein: CASSPRDQETQYF.

The chain recombines TRBV6-2 or TRBV6-3 with TRBJ1-2; maybe TRBD1 (6 bases). V lost 2 bases, J lost 4 bases, and 11 bases lay in between. CDR1 and CDR2 (germline): MNHEY, SVGEGT. The CDR3 consists of 14 residues. Here the CDR3 reads CASSYPWTAYGYTF. DNA for the CDR3: TGTGCCAGCAGTTACCCTTGGACAGCCTATGGCTACACCTTC.

The V call is TRBV27, the J call TRBJ2-1, with TRBD2 identical over 10 bases. Germline assignment: CDR1 MNHEY and CDR2 SMNVEV (reference sequence). With 2 bases clipped from V and 8 bases from J, the junction kept 6 bases outside the gene matches. This CDR3 contains 15 residues. The CDR3 region is CASSLSGGAWHEQFF. CDR3 nucleotides: TGTGCCAGCAGTTTAAGCGGGGGGGCATGGCATGAGCAGTTCTTC.

This rearrangement joins TRBV2 to TRBJ1-6, with D uncertain. Trimming took 9 bases from V and 13 from J, leaving 7 bases between them. The CDR3 length is 9 residues. Looked up from germline, CDR1 is SNHLY and CDR2 is FYNNEI. CDR3 residues: CARGDPLHF. CDR3 nucleotide sequence: TGTGCCAGGGGTGATCCCCTCCACTTT.